In this sample, the clone carrying this T cell receptor (beta chain) turned up once. The data stem from a study of cytomegalovirus exposure and HLA in healthy donors. The PCR ran on 60 Vbeta and 13 Jbeta primers. Sequencing used immunoSEQ multiplex PCR; TCRdb keeps in-frame clones, though not all of them. The sample includes 90,000 to 110,000 clones, around 80% of them seen just once. The CDR3 length is 15 residues. V dropped 3 bases and J dropped 10; count of bases not matched to a gene: 11. Looked up from germline, CDR1 is MNHEY and CDR2 is SMNVEV (reference sequence). The origin of this receptor is a man aged 35 to 55 in good health and CMV-seropositive. Material for sequencing was PBMCs. The chain uses TRBV27 and TRBJ2-1; 8 bases map to TRBD2. The CDR3 DNA sequence: TGTGCCAGCAGTTTCCAGATTGGACTAGCTCAAGAGCAGTTCTTC. It encodes CASSFQIGLAQEQFF.